The clone carrying this T cell receptor (beta chain) has just a few counts. RNA totalling about 0.5 to 1 ug underwent reverse transcription with random hexamers. In TCRdb, the immunoSEQ multiplex PCR reads were re-called with MiXCR into one record per CDR3 protein. The sample includes 100,000 to 150,000 distinct CDR3 sequences, 90% to 95% of them seen just once. Sequencing of TCR beta drew on CD8+ and CD4+ T cells from blood. The healthy controls were matched to patients by age and sex. The TEMRA cells underwent FACS enrichment, while the CD8+ and CD4+ T cells underwent negative isolation. This entry comes from a study of CD8 T cells in Susac syndrome. Sequenced sample: CD4+ T cells from PBMCs. The source of this sequence is a human donor in good health.

The CDR3 DNA reads TGTGCCAGCAGACCGCCTCCGTTTGCCGGGGAGCTGTTTTTT. Protein: CASRPPPFAGELFF. The V gene is TRBV6-2 or TRBV6-3, the J gene TRBJ2-2, with D hard to call. The germline V gene has CDR1 MNHEY and CDR2 SVGEGT. The CDR3 loop spans 14 amino acids. The germline V and J ends were trimmed by 6 bases and 6 bases, with 14 bases remaining between them.